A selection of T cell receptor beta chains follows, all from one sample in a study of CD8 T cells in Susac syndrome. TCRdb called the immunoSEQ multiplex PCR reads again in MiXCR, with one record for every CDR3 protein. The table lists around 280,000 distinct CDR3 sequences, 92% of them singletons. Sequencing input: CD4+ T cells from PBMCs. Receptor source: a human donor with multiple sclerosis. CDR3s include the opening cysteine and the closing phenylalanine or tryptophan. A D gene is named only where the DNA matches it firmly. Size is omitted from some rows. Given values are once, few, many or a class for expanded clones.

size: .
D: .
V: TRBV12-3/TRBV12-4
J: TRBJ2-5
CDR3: CASSFQGLETQYF
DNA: TGTGCCAGCAGTTTCCAGGGGCTAGAGACCCAGTACTTC

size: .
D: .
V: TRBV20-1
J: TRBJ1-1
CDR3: CSATAGGKPEAFF
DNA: TGCAGTGCTACCGCGGGGGGGAAGCCTGAAGCTTTCTTT

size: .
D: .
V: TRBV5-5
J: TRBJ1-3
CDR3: CASSPQGYGNTIYF
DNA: TGTGCCAGCAGCCCCCAGGGATATGGAAACACCATATATTTT

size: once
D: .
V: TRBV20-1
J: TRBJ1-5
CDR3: CSARDSRTRSNQPQHF
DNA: TGCAGTGCTAGAGATTCTCGGACAAGAAGCAATCAGCCCCAGCATTTT

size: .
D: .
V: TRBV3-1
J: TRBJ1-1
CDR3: CASSHRWATEAFF
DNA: TGTGCCAGCAGCCACAGGTGGGCCACTGAAGCTTTCTTT

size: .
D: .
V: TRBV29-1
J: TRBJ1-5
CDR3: CSVRGTGSSGQPQHF
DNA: TGCAGCGTTAGGGGCACAGGAAGCTCGGGGCAGCCCCAGCATTTT

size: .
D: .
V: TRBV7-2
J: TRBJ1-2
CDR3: CASIKGAASNYGYTF
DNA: TGTGCCAGCATCAAGGGAGCCGCATCTAACTATGGCTACACCTTC

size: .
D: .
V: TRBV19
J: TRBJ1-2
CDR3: CASSGQPGGYYGYTF
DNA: TGTGCCAGTAGTGGACAGCCGGGGGGCTACTATGGCTACACCTTC

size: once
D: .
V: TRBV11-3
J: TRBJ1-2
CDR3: CASSLGQLYTF
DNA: TGTGCCAGCAGCTTAGGCCAGTTATACACCTTC

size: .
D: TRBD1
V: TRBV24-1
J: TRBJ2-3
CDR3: CATSDSSGTGTDTQYF
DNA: TGTGCCACCAGTGATTCGTCCGGGACAGGCACAGATACGCAGTATTTT

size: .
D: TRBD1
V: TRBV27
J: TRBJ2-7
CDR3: CASSLLWGQREQYF
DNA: TGTGCCAGCAGCCTACTATGGGGACAGAGGGAGCAGTACTTC

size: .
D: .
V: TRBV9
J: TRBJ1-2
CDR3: CASSPRTDSYGYTF
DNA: TGTGCCAGCAGCCCCCGAACAGATTCCTATGGCTACACCTTC

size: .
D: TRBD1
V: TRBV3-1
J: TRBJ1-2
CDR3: CASSGGTGEDGYTF
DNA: TGTGCCAGCAGCGGAGGGACAGGGGAAGATGGCTACACCTTC

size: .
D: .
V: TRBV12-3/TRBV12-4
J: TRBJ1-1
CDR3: CASRFRGVEAFF
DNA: TGTGCCAGCAGATTTCGCGGGGTTGAAGCTTTCTTT

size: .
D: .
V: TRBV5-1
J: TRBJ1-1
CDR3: CASSPRQAFTLEAFF
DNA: TGCGCCAGCAGCCCCCGACAGGCGTTCACCCTTGAAGCTTTCTTT

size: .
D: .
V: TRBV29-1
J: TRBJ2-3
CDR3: CSVSTGGDTQYF
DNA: TGCAGCGTCTCGACCGGGGGAGATACGCAGTATTTT

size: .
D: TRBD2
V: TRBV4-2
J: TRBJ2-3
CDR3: CASSQGLVRTSGPDTQYF
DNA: TGTGCCAGCAGCCAAGGGCTTGTAAGGACTAGCGGTCCAGATACGCAGTATTTT

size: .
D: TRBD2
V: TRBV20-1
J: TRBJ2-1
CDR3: CSARDSGLAVNEQFF
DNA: TGCAGTGCTAGAGATTCGGGACTAGCGGTCAATGAGCAGTTCTTC

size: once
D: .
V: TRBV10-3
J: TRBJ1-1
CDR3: CAIRGGTNTEAFF
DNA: TGTGCCATCAGAGGAGGAACGAACACTGAAGCTTTCTTT

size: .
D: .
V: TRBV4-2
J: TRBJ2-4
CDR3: CASSQFVQGQNIQYF
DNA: TGTGCCAGCAGCCAGTTTGTGCAGGGACAAAACATTCAGTACTTC

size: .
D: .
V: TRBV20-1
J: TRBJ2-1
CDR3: CSARMGVGGGQGEQFF
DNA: TGCAGTGCTAGAATGGGAGTTGGGGGGGGGCAGGGTGAGCAGTTCTTC

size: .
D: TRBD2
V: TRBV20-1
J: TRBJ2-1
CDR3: CSARDHGRAINEQFF
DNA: TGCAGTGCTAGAGATCATGGGAGGGCCATCAATGAGCAGTTCTTC

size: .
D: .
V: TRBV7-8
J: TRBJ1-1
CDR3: CASSLQGKWGDTEAFF
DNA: TGTGCCAGCAGCTTACAGGGGAAGTGGGGGGACACTGAAGCTTTCTTT

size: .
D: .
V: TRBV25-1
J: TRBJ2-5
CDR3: CASSEGLAETQYF
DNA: TGTGCCAGCAGTGAGGGACTTGCGGAGACCCAGTACTTC

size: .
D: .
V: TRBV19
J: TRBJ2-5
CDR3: CASSRKEFRGETQYF
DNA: TGTGCCAGTAGCCGCAAGGAGTTTAGAGGGGAGACCCAGTACTTC

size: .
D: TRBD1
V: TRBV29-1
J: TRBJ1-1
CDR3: CSAGQGATAFF
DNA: TGCAGCGCAGGACAGGGGGCGACGGCTTTCTTT

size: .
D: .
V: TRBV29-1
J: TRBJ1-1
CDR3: CSVEEQADTEAFF
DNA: TGCAGCGTTGAAGAGCAGGCGGACACTGAAGCTTTCTTT

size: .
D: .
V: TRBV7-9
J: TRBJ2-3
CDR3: CASGQGRSTDTQYF
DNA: TGTGCCAGCGGTCAGGGAAGGTCGACAGATACGCAGTATTTT

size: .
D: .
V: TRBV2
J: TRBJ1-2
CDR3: CASSVRTNYGYTF
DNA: TGTGCCAGCAGTGTGAGAACTAACTATGGCTACACCTTC

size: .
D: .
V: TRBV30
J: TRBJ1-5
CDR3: CASSAGLGSNQPQHF
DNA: TGTGCCTCTAGCGCAGGGTTAGGGTCCAATCAGCCCCAGCATTTT

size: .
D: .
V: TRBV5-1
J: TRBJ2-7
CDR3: CASSPSGALSSYEQYF
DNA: TGCGCCAGCAGCCCCTCCGGGGCCTTGAGCTCCTACGAGCAGTACTTC

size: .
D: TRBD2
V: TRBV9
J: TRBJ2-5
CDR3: CASSEGSGRASPKTQYF
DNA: TGTGCCAGCAGCGAGGGTAGCGGGAGGGCCAGCCCGAAGACCCAGTACTTC

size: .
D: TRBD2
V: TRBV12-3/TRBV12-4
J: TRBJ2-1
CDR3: CASKRGGPYNEQFF
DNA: TGTGCCAGCAAACGCGGGGGACCCTACAATGAGCAGTTCTTC

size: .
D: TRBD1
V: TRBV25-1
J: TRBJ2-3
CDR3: CASSWGQGTKTQYF
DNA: TGTGCCAGCAGTTGGGGACAGGGGACGAAAACGCAGTATTTT

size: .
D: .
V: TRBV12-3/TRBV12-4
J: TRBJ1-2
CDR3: CASSKEGYGYTF
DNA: TGTGCCAGCAGTAAAGAGGGCTATGGCTACACCTTC

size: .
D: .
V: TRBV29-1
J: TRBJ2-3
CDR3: CSASGQGPSTDTQYF
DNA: TGCAGCGCCTCGGGTCAGGGCCCTAGCACAGATACGCAGTATTTT

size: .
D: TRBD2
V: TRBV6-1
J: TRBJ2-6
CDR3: CASNGLLGTTYGSGANVLTF
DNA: TGTGCCAGCAACGGCCTCCTCGGGACTACTTATGGCTCTGGGGCCAACGTCCTGACTTTC

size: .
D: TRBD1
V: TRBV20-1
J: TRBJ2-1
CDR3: CSAPDRGDEQFF
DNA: TGCAGTGCACCCGACAGGGGCGATGAGCAGTTCTTC

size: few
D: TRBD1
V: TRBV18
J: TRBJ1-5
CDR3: CASSRGQREQPQHF
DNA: TGTGCCAGCTCACGGGGACAGAGGGAGCAGCCCCAGCATTTT

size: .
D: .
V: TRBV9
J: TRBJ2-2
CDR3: CASSKGGGPGTGELFF
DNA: TGTGCCAGCAGTAAGGGGGGGGGCCCGGGGACCGGGGAGCTGTTTTTT

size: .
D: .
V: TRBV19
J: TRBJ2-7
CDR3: CASSIGVVVSGEQYF
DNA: TGTGCCAGTAGTATTGGCGTGGTAGTTTCGGGGGAGCAGTACTTC

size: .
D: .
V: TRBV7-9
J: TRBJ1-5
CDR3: CASSLRGQPQHF
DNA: TGTGCCAGCAGCTTAAGGGGTCAGCCCCAGCATTTT

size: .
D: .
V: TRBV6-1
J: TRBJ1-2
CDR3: CASSERSGAYGYTF
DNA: TGTGCCAGCAGTGAAAGAAGTGGGGCTTATGGCTACACCTTC

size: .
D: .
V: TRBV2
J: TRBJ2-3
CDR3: CASSEGTIRTGTDTQYF
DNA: TGTGCCAGCAGTGAAGGGACCATCCGGACGGGCACAGATACGCAGTATTTT

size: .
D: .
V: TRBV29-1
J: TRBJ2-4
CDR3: CSVLQGEDIQYF
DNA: TGCAGCGTCCTTCAGGGGGAGGACATTCAGTACTTC

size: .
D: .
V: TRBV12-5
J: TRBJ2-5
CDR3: CASNGIQETQYF
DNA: TGTGCTAGTAACGGTATCCAAGAGACCCAGTACTTC

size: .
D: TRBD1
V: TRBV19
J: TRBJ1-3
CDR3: CASSRDRENTIYF
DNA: TGTGCCAGTAGCCGGGACAGGGAAAACACCATATATTTT

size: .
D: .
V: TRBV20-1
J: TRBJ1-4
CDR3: CSARGFGGTGEKLFF
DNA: TGCAGTGCTAGAGGTTTTGGGGGCACAGGTGAAAAACTGTTTTTT